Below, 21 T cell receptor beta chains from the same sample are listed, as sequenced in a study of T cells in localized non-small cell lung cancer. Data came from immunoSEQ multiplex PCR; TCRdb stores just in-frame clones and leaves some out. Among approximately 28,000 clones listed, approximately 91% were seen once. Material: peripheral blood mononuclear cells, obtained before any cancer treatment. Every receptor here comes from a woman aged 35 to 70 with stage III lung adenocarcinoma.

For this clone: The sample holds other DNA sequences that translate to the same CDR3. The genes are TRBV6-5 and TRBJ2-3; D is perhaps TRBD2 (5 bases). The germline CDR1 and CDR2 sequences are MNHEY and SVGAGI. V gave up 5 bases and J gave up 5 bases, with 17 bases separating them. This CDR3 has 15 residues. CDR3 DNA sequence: TGTGCCAGCAGTCCCGGCGGAGAGGGAAGAGATACGCAGTATTTT. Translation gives CASSPGGEGRDTQYF.

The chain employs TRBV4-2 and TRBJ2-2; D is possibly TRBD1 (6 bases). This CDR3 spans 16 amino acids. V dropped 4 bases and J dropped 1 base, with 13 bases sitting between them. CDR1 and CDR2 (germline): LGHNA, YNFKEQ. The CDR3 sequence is CASSLDEGGNTGELFF. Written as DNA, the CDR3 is TGTGCCAGCAGCCTTGACGAAGGGGGGAACACCGGGGAGCTGTTTTTT.

CDR3 sequence: CASSAPGGSGANVLTF. DNA of the CDR3: TGTGCCAGCAGTGCGCCAGGGGGCTCTGGGGCCAACGTCCTGACTTTC. The J gene is TRBJ2-6, the V gene TRBV2; 7 bases map to TRBD1. The CDR3 sequence is 16 residues long. With 4 bases clipped from V and 0 bases from J, the junction kept 3 bases outside the gene matches. CDR1 is SNHLY, CDR2 FYNNEI, per germline.

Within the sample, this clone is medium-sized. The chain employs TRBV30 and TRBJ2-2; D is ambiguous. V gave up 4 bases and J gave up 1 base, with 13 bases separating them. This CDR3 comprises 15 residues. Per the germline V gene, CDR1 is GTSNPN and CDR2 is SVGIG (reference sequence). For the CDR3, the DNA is TGTGCCTGGACCGTTCAAAATAAGAACACCGGGGAGCTGTTTTTT. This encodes CAWTVQNKNTGELFF.

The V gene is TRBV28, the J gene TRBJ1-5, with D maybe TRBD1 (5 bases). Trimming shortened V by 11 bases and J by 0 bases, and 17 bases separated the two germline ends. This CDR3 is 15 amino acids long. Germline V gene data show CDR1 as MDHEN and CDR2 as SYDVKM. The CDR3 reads CAGSRGQGSNQPQHF. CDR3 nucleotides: TGTGCCGGCTCTCGAGGGCAGGGTAGCAATCAGCCCCAGCATTTT.

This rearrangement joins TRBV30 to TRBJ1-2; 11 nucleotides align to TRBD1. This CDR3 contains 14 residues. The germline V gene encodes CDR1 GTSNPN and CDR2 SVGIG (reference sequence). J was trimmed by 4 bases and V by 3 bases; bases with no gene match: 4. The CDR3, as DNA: TGTGCCTGGAGCGGGACAGGGGGATTCTATGGCTACACCTTC. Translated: CAWSGTGGFYGYTF. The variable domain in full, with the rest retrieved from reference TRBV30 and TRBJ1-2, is SQTIHQWPATLVQPVGSPLSLECTVEGTSNPNLYWYRQAAGRGLQLLFYSVGIGQISSEVPQNLSASRPQDRQFILSSKKLLLSDSGFYLCAWSGTGGFYGYTFGSGTRLTVV.

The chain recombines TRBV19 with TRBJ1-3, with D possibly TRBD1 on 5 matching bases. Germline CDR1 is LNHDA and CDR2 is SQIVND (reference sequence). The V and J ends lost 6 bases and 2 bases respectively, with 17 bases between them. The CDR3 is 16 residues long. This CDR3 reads CASRSRGSVAGNTIYF. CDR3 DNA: TGTGCCAGTAGGTCGAGGGGCAGCGTGGCTGGAAACACCATATATTTT. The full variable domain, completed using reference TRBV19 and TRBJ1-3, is DGGITQSPKYLFRKEGQNVTLSCEQNLNHDAMYWYRQDPGQGLRLIYYSQIVNDFQKGDIAEGYSVSREKKESFPLTVTSAQKNPTAFYLCASRSRGSVAGNTIYFGEGSWLTVV.

CDR3 region: CASSSSLDGGIAKNIQYF. DNA of the CDR3: TGTGCCAGCAGCTCGTCCCTTGACGGGGGAATAGCCAAAAACATTCAGTACTTC. The chain has TRBV7-2 and TRBJ2-4; a possible D gene is TRBD2 (6 bases). The CDR3 is 18 residues long. V was pared by 4 bases and J by 0 bases, with 19 bases between. Germline V gene sequence: CDR1 SGHTA, CDR2 FQGNSA.

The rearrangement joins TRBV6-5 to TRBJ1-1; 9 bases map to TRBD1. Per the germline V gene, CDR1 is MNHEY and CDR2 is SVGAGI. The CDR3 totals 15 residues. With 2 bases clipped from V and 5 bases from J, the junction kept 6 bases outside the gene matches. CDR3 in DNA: TGTGCCAGCAGTTACCTAGGACAGGGGTGGACTGAAGCTTTCTTT. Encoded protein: CASSYLGQGWTEAFF.

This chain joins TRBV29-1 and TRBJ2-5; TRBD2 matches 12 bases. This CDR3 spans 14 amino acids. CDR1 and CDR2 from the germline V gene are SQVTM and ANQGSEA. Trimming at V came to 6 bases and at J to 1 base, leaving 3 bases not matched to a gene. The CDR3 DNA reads TGCAGCGTGACTAGCGGGGGAGCCCAAGAGACCCAGTACTTC. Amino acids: CSVTSGGAQETQYF.

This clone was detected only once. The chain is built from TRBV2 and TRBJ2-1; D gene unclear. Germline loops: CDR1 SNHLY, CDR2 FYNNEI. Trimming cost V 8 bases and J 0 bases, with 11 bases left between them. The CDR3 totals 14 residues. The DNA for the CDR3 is TGTGCCAGCGCGCTGGCGGTCTCCTACAATGAGCAGTTCTTC. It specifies CASALAVSYNEQFF.

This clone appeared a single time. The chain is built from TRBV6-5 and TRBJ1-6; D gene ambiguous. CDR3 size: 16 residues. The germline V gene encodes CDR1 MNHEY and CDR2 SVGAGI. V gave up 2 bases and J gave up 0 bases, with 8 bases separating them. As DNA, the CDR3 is TGTGCCAGCAGTTACGGCGGGGACTCCTATAATTCACCCCTCCACTTT. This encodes CASSYGGDSYNSPLHF.

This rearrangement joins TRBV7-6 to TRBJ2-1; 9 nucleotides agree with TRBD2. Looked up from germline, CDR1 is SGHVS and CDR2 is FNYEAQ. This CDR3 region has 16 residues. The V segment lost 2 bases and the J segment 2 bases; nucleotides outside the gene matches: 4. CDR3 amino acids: CASSLRLAEPYNEQFF. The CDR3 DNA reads TGTGCCAGCAGCTTAAGACTAGCGGAGCCCTACAATGAGCAGTTCTTC.

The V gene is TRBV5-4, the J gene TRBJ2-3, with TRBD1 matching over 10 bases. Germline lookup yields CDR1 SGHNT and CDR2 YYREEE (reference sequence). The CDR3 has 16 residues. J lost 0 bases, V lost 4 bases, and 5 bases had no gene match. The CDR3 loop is CASSARDRGSTDTQYF. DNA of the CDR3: TGTGCCAGCAGCGCCCGGGACAGGGGTAGCACAGATACGCAGTATTTT.

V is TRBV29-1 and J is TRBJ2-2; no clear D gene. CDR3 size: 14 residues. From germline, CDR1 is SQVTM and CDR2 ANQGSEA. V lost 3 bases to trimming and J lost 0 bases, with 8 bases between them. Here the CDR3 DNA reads TGCAGCGTTGATGAGCTGCCGAACACCGGGGAGCTGTTTTTT. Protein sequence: CSVDELPNTGELFF.

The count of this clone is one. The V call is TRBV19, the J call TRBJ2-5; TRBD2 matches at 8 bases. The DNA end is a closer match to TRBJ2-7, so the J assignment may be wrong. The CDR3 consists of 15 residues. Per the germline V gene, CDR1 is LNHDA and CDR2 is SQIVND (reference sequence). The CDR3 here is CASSPRVAGRYEQYF. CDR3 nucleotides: TGTGCCAGTAGTCCCCGGGTAGCGGGACGCTACGAGCAGTACTTC.

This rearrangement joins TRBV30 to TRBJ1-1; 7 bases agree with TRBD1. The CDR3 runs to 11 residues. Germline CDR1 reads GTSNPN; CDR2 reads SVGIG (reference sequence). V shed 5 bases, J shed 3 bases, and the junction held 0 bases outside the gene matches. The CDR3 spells CAWDRDTEAFF. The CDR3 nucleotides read TGTGCCTGGGACAGGGACACTGAAGCTTTCTTT.

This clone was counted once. The DNA for the CDR3 is TGTGCCAGCAGAGGGGGGGGCCACGAGCAGTACTTC. Amino acid sequence: CASRGGGHEQYF. This chain joins TRBV6-5 and TRBJ2-7; weak D call: TRBD2 (7 bases). From germline, CDR1 is MNHEY and CDR2 SVGAGI. This CDR3 region has 12 residues. Trimming left V 6 bases short and J 5 bases short, with 11 bases between.

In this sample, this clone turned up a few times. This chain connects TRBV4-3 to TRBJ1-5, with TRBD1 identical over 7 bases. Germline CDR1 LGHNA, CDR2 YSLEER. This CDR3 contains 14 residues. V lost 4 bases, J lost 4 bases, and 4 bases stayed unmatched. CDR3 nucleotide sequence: TGCGCCAGCAGCCTTGGACAGGCTAATCAGCCCCAGCATTTT. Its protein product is CASSLGQANQPQHF.

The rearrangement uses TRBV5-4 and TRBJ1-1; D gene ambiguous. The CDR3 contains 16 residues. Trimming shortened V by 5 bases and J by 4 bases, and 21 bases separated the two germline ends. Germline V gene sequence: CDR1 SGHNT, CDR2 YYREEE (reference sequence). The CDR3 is CASRPRFSIVGTEAFF. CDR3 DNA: TGTGCCAGCAGACCCCGGTTTTCCATAGTGGGCACTGAAGCTTTCTTT.

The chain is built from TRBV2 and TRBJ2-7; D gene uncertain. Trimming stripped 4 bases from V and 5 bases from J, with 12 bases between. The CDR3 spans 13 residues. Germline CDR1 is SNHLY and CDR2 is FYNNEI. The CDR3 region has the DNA TGTGCCAGCAGTGGAGACTTCGTGAACGAGCAGTACTTC. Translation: CASSGDFVNEQYF.